This TCR beta chain was identified in a study of blood T cell repertoires in COVID-19. Study-level background: Both acute and convalescent COVID-19 samples were obtained from the United States, Italy and Spain. The analysed material was cDNA or gDNA that came from T cells, B-cell-depleted T cells, or PBMCs.

As handled by the study authors: The authors estimated nucleated cell counts from reference gene primer amplification. Method: immunoSEQ multiplex PCR; TCRdb's copy keeps in-frame clones and lacks some. Clone size and the V and J calls come from that table; the DNA yielded D and trimming. The sample carries a few hundred thousand clones, 70% to 90% recorded once. CDR1 and CDR2 (germline): MNHEY, SVGAGI. This CDR3 is 14 amino acids long. The V gene end was trimmed by 6 bases and the J gene end by 3 bases; junction bases not matched to a gene: 7. The recovered donors of Cohort 3 showed two negative PCRs, clearance, or symptom resolution.

The J gene is TRBJ2-7, the V gene TRBV6-5, with 8 bases fitting TRBD2. This clonotype was sampled from a woman aged 18-29 years who had recovered from COVID-19. Sample: PBMCs or T cells enriched from blood (not recorded which). CDR3: CASREGGGLYEQYF. The CDR3 region has the DNA TGTGCCAGCAGGGAGGGCGGGGGGCTCTACGAGCAGTACTTC.